This TCR beta chain is drawn from a study of shared clonotypes between healthy human individuals. Study background: CD8 memory received one plate per donor, CD8 naive two, CD4 memory three and CD4 naive three.

Overall study findings and caveats: The researchers took only blood, and tissue repertoires probably look different. Depth of sequencing was expected to influence donor clonotype sharing.

The repertoire was sequenced with immunoSEQ multiplex PCR; TCRdb's copy has only in-frame clones and lacks some. The sample lists some 550,000 clones, more than 95% occurring once. The CDR3 totals 11 residues. The germline CDR1 and CDR2 sequences are SGHRS and YFSETQ. Between the trimmed V and J ends, which lost 1 base and 7 bases, there was a span of 3 bases. On this clone itself: Its antigen remains unidentified.

This clonotype was sampled from a woman aged 30 to 39 in good health. Specimen: naive CD4+ T cells sorted from blood. Subset denoted: CD45RA+ positively selected. The V gene is TRBV5-1, the J gene TRBJ2-1; D gene uncertain. This chain's CDR3 is CASSLSNEQFF. For the CDR3, the DNA is TGCGCCAGCAGCTTGTCGAATGAGCAGTTCTTC.